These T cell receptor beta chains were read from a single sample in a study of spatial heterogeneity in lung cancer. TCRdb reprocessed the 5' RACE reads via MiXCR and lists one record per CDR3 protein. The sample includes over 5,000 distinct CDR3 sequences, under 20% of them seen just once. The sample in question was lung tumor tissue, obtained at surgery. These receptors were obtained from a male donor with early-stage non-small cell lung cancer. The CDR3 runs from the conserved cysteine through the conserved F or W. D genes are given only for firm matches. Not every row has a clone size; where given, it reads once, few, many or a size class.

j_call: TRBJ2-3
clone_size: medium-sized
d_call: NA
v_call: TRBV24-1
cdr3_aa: CATSEQLASDTQYF
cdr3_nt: TGTGCCACCAGTGAGCAACTAGCTTCAGATACGCAGTATTTT

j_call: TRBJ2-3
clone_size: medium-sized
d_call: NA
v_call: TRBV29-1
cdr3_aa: CSVEVESGISDTQYF
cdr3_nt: TGCAGCGTTGAAGTAGAGAGCGGTATATCAGATACGCAGTATTTT

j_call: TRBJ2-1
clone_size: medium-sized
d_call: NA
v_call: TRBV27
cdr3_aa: CASSLSWQGMGEQFF
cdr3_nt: TGTGCCAGCAGTTTATCGTGGCAGGGGATGGGTGAGCAGTTCTTC

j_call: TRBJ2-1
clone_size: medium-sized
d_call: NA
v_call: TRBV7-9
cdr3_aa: CASSLDHEQFF
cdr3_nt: TGTGCCAGCAGCTTAGACCATGAGCAGTTCTTC

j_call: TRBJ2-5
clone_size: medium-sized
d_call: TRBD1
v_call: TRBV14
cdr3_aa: CASSQDWTGQETQYF
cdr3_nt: TGTGCCAGCAGCCAAGACTGGACAGGTCAAGAGACCCAGTACTTC

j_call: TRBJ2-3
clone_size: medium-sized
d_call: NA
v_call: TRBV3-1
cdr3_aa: CASSQGGTDTQYF
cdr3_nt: TGTGCCAGCAGCCAAGGGGGCACAGATACGCAGTATTTT

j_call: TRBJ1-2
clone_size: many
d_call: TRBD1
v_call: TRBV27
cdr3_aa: CASSSSGQGAFLYGYTF
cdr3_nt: TGTGCCAGCAGTTCCTCGGGACAGGGGGCTTTTCTCTATGGCTACACCTTC

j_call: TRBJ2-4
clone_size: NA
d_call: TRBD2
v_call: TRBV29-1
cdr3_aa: CSVALAGVDIQYF
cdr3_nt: TGCAGCGTTGCTCTAGCGGGAGTTGACATTCAGTACTTC

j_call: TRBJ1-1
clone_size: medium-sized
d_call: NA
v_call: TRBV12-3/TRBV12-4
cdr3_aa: CASSPLAVNTEAFF
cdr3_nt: TGTGCCAGCAGTCCTTTAGCCGTGAACACTGAAGCTTTCTTT

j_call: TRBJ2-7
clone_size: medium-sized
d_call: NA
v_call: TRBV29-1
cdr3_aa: CSVVWLGAYEQYF
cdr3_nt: TGCAGCGTTGTTTGGCTCGGAGCCTACGAGCAGTACTTC